This passage covers 10 T cell receptor beta chains from one sample sequenced in a study of Graves' ophthalmopathy and Graves' hyperthyroidism (dated by TCRdb to about 2018). Sequencing used an Illumina HiSeq 2000. For repertoire sequencing, TCR beta CDR3 regions were amplified from RNA transcripts. The first round of RT-PCR was done with HTBI primers and the Qiagen OneStep RT-PCR kit, and was followed by a second round of multiplex PCR, then size selection and purification. TCRdb reworked the public reads: Q25 trimming with fastp, MiXCR clone assembly, productive beta chains retained. Entries that share a CDR3 protein sequence are merged under the most common genes and DNA. The sample profile shows around 590,000 distinct CDR3 sequences; under 45% of them were found once. Of the sample, about 4.6% falls within the top ten clones. The specimen was peripheral blood or thyroid tissue (not recorded which). The receptors shown here come from an adult man with Graves' hyperthyroidism.

The CDR3 sequence: CASGLSRYTDTQYF. The CDR3 DNA reads as TGTGCCAGCGGTTTATCGCGATACACAGATACGCAGTATTTT. The rearrangement joins TRBV7-2 to TRBJ2-3; no reliable D call. Per the germline V gene, CDR1 is SGHTA and CDR2 is FQGNSA. Trimming took 8 bases from V and 2 from J, leaving 14 bases between them. The CDR3 has 14 amino acids.

The chain has TRBV7-2 and TRBJ1-3, with 7 bases matching TRBD1. Losses at the gene ends were 5 bases for V and 4 bases for J; bases not matched to a gene: 8. The germline gives CDR1 SGHTA, CDR2 FQGNSA. The CDR3 is 15 residues long. CDR3 protein: CASSQTTGSGNTIYF. In DNA form, the CDR3 reads TGTGCCAGCAGCCAAACGACAGGGTCCGGAAACACCATATATTTT.

This clonotype was detected many times. This chain connects TRBV15 to TRBJ2-5, with TRBD2 matching 8 bases. Germline V lookup: CDR1 LNHNV, CDR2 YYDKDF (reference sequence). V lost 0 bases and J lost 5; bases outside the gene matches: 8. This CDR3 spans 16 amino acids. CDR3 region: CATSRDIGGGLETQYF. In nucleotides, the CDR3 is TGTGCCACCAGCAGAGATATCGGGGGGGGCCTCGAGACCCAGTACTTC.

As for this clonotype: A much larger clone lies one base from this, so it may be a read error. This chain links TRBV5-1 with TRBJ2-7; TRBD1 aligns across 8 bases. The length of the CDR3 is 15 residues. V was pared by 1 base and J by 7 bases, with 10 bases of the junction left unmatched. From germline, CDR1 is SGHRS and CDR2 YFSETQ. CDR3 DNA sequence: TGCGCCAGCAGCTTGAAGGCAGGGGGCTATGGTGAGCAGTACTTC. Protein: CASSLKAGGYGEQYF. The whole variable domain, filled in from reference TRBV5-1 and TRBJ2-7, reads KAGVTQTPRYLIKTRGQQVTLSCSPISGHRSVSWYQQTPGQGLQFLFEYFSETQRNKGNFPGRFSGRQFSNSRSEMNVSTLELGDSALYLCASSLKAGGYGEQYFGPGTRLTVT.

In this sample, this clonotype turned up many times. The chain has TRBV6-6 and TRBJ2-7; 7 bases fit TRBD1. V shed 2 bases and J 2 bases; nucleotides not matched to a gene: 3. Germline-derived CDR1 and CDR2 are MNHNY and SVGAGI (reference sequence). The CDR3 loop spans 14 amino acids. The CDR3 spells CASSYTTGTYEQYF. The CDR3 DNA sequence: TGTGCCAGCAGTTACACGACAGGGACCTACGAGCAGTACTTC.

The chain uses TRBV9 and TRBJ2-7; 7 nucleotides match TRBD2. V trimming: 4 bases; J trimming: 0 bases; junction bases outside the gene matches: 10. There are 16 residues in the CDR3. Germline V gene data show CDR1 as SGDLS and CDR2 as YYNGEE. The CDR3 region is CASSQTPGTNSYEQYF. The CDR3 nucleotides are TGTGCCAGCAGCCAAACTCCCGGGACTAACTCCTACGAGCAGTACTTC.

V usage is TRBV20-1 and J usage is TRBJ1-6; possible D gene TRBD1, 5 bases. V was shortened by 6 bases and J by 13 bases, with 22 bases between the two germline ends. Germline CDR1 reads DFQATT; CDR2 reads SNEGSKA (reference sequence). The CDR3 extends over 14 amino acids. The CDR3 reads CSADPNQGIQPLHF. The CDR3 DNA reads TGCAGTGCCGATCCCAATCAGGGAATTCAGCCCCTCCACTTT.

The J gene is TRBJ2-5, the V gene TRBV25-1, with TRBD2 matching 9 bases. The better agreement between TRBJ2-1 and the DNA end casts doubt on the J call. There are 13 residues in the CDR3. Per germline, CDR1 MGHDK and CDR2 SYGVNS. Written as DNA, the CDR3 is TGTGCCAGCAGGACTAGCGGTTGGAATGAGCAGTTCTTC. It encodes CASRTSGWNEQFF.

The chain is built from TRBV20-1 and TRBJ1-1; 9 bases are a match to TRBD1. This CDR3 is built from 15 residues. Per germline, CDR1 DFQATT and CDR2 SNEGSKA (reference sequence). V lost 4 bases, J lost 0 bases, and 6 bases stayed unmatched. The CDR3 DNA is TGCAGTGCTACCGACAGGGGGGCTATGAACACTGAAGCTTTCTTT. Amino acid sequence: CSATDRGAMNTEAFF.

This clonotype came up many times. The CDR3 nucleotides read TGTGCCAGCAGCTTAGGGGCCAGGGGCATCTATGGCTACACCTTC. This sequence encodes CASSLGARGIYGYTF. The V call is TRBV13, the J call TRBJ1-2; a possible D gene is TRBD1 (6 bases). CDR1 PRHDT and CDR2 FYEKMQ come from the germline V gene (reference sequence). The length of the CDR3 is 15 residues. The V end lost 0 bases, the J end lost 4 bases, and 12 bases lay between the germline ends.